Detailed here is one TCR beta chain. Its antigen is unidentified. Profiled with immunoSEQ multiplex PCR; TCRdb holds only in-frame clones, not every one. The table has around 94,000 clones, about 96% seen once. No neoadjuvant therapy was given to the selected pancreatic ductal adenocarcinoma patients before their surgery. The sample is drawn from a study of T cells in pancreatic ductal adenocarcinoma. Notes on the study in general: Mean clonality was roughly 0.1 in tumors and roughly 0.066 in blood, not significantly different. Unique clonotypes were 8 to 10-fold more numerous in blood than in tumor.

V dropped 7 bases and J dropped 0 bases, with 19 bases sitting between them. Germline lookup yields CDR1 MDHEN and CDR2 SYDVKM. The CDR3 is made up of 17 amino acids. Source material: PBMCs. The chain couples TRBV28 to TRBJ1-3; D is possibly TRBD1 (5 bases). The source is a human donor with pancreatic ductal adenocarcinoma. As DNA, the CDR3 is TGTGCCAGCACCGGCCGGCAGGGTCTGTTCTCTGGAAACACCATATATTTT. Protein product: CASTGRQGLFSGNTIYF.